One and the same sample provided the 4 T cell receptor beta chains below, sequenced in a study of OX40 agonist ivuxolimab in advanced cancers. Libraries came from the immunoSEQ multiplex PCR assay. TCRdb carries this immuneACCESS record with in-frame sequences only. Its versions omit some clonotypes, under half of them owing to an unresolved V gene in the studies checked, with the rest unexplained. For this sample there are about 69,000 clones; 70% to 90% appear just once. The top ten hold 6.1% of the sample. Sequencing used CD4+ or CD8+ T cells sorted from blood, obtained in a trial of the OX40 agonist ivuxolimab. The receptors were gathered from an adult with an advanced solid tumor such as melanoma, head and neck, liver or kidney cancer.

This sequence joins TRBV4-3 and TRBJ2-1; 13 nucleotides align to TRBD2. The germline V gene encodes CDR1 LGHNA and CDR2 YSLEER. The CDR3 loop spans 21 amino acids. The junction had 11 bases not matched to a gene; V was cut back by 0 bases and J by 0 bases. The chain's CDR3 is CASSQEVSGLAGSSSYNEQFF. Here the CDR3 DNA reads TGCGCCAGCAGCCAAGAAGTCTCGGGACTAGCGGGATCCAGCTCCTACAATGAGCAGTTCTTC.

This clone was seen a handful of times. The chain recombines TRBV4-3 with TRBJ2-7; 10 nucleotides line up with TRBD2. This CDR3 contains 17 residues. Trimming cost V 0 bases and J 2 bases; bases outside gene matches: 7. Germline CDR1 and CDR2: LGHNA and YSLEER. This chain's CDR3 is CASSQEVLAGRTYEQYF. Written as DNA, the CDR3 is TGCGCCAGCAGCCAAGAGGTACTAGCGGGACGAACCTACGAGCAGTACTTC.

The gene calls are TRBV7-3 and TRBJ2-6; tentatively, D is TRBD2 (5 bases). Trimming shortened V by 8 bases and J by 6 bases, and 14 bases separated the two germline ends. The germline V gene encodes CDR1 SGHTA and CDR2 FQGTGA. This CDR3 comprises 14 residues. Here the CDR3 reads CASGVTGMANVLTF. CDR3 coding DNA: TGTGCCAGCGGGGTCACGGGAATGGCCAACGTCCTGACTTTC.

The CDR3 DNA follows: TGTGCCACCGGGGGTCCCCCCTCTGGGGCCAACGTCCTGACTTTC. Translation gives CATGGPPSGANVLTF. The J gene is TRBJ2-6, the V gene TRBV18; D is possibly TRBD2 (6 bases). Trimming removed 10 bases at V and 0 bases at J, with 13 bases between. This CDR3 comprises 15 residues. Germline assignment: CDR1 KGHSH and CDR2 LQKENI.